This paragraph reports one T cell receptor (beta chain). This clonotype was seen at least ten times. Its recognized antigen is unknown. Base qualities are missing; no much larger clone stands one base away. The data stem from a study of T-cell reconstitution after alpha-beta-depleted transplantation in children (dated by TCRdb to about 2016). Background on the whole study: The study quantitatively tracked T-cell immune reconstitution after TCRalphabeta/CD19-depleted allogeneic hematopoietic cell transplantation in children using TCR repertoire profiling.

Receptor amplification or capture employed PCR. These reads were obtained on an Illumina HiSeq 2500. TCR libraries were prepared with molecular barcoding, using unique molecular identifiers to normalize TCRbeta repertoire quantification. In-frame beta chains were kept once TCRdb had trimmed the public reads at Q25 with fastp and called clones with MiXCR. One record per CDR3 amino acid sequence lists the most common genes and DNA. The sample includes roughly 280,000 distinct CDR3 sequences, with roughly 10% observed a single time. The ten top clones hold less than 25% of the sample. From a lookup of the germline V gene, CDR1 and CDR2 are SGHTA and FQGNSA. Including cysteine and phenylalanine, the CDR3 has 13 amino acids. Only the CDR3 region is kept as DNA, spanning 39 bases read in frame from base 1. V loses 5 bases of germline sequence and J loses 3 bases, and the interval between the two ends is 11 bases.

The label giving this sample's treatment or condition can be read as: allogeneic hematopoietic cell transplantation with graft depleted of TCRalphabeta T cells and CD19 B cells. The transplant recipients were children given TCRalphabeta/CD19-depleted allogeneic hematopoietic cell grafts. Points the paper makes about the study in general: In some patients, the high TCRbeta diversity seen at day 60 was put down to recipient T cells and intrathymic progenitors that had survived conditioning. Over subsequent months, a decline in hyperexpanded clone frequencies was noted, and after one year, T-cell counts and TCRbeta diversity were mostly ascribed to newly produced T cells. The apparently early recovery of alphabetaT-cell counts about two months after transplant reportedly depended on only several hundred rapidly expanded clones that came from non-depleted graft cells.

This chain joins TRBV7-2 to TRBJ2-7; the D gene assignment is ambiguous. The starting material was peripheral blood, obtained 180 days after TCRalphabeta/CD19-depleted stem cell transplant. The origin of this receptor is a male patient between 2 and 15 years old who had a stem cell transplant for chronic granulomatous disease, so the T cells may come from the graft donor. For the CDR3, the sequence is CASSRPLYYEQYF. Read as DNA, the sequence is TGTGCCAGCAGCCGACCTTTGTACTACGAGCAGTACTTC.